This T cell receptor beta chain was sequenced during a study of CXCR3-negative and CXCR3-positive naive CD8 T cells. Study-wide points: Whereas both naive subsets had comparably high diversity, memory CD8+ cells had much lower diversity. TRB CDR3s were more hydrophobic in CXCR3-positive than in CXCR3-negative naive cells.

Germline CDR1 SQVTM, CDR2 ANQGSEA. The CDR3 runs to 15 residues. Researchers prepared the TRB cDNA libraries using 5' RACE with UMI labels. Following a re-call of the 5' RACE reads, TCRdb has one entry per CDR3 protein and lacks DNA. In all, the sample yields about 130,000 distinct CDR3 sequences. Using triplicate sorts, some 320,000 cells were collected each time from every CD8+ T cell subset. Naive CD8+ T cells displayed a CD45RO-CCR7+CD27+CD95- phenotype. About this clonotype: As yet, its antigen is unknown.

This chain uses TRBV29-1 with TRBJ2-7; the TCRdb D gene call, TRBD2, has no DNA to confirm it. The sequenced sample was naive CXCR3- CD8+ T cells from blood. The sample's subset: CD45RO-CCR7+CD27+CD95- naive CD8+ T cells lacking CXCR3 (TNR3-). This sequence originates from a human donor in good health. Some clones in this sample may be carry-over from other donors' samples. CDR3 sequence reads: CSVETSGSMMGEQYF.